Each of the 12 T cell receptor beta chains below was sequenced from the same sample in a study of blood T cell repertoires in COVID-19. TCRdb's table, derived via immunoSEQ multiplex PCR, lists solely in-frame clones and lacks some. Of under 250,000 clones listed, 70% to 90% are singletons. The sample taken for sequencing was peripheral blood. The receptors here all came from a woman between 25 and 40 years old with COVID-19, enrolled during active disease.

This rearrangement joins TRBV24-1 to TRBJ2-1; 7 bases agree with TRBD1. V was pared by 9 bases and J by 7 bases, with 8 bases of the junction left unmatched. In germline, CDR1 is KGHDR, CDR2 SFDVKD. The CDR3 has 13 amino acids. The CDR3 coding sequence is TGTGCCACCGAAATGGCAGGGGGTAATGAGCAGTTCTTC. Protein sequence: CATEMAGGNEQFF.

This sequence joins TRBV10-2 and TRBJ2-3; 11 positions match TRBD2. Trimming removed 6 bases from V and 4 bases from J; junction bases left unmatched: 9. CDR1 and CDR2 (germline): WSHSY, SAAADI. The CDR3 covers 16 residues. In nucleotides, the CDR3 is TGCGCCAGCAGCGATCTAGCGGGAGGCTGGCCAGATACGCAGTATTTT. Translated, it gives CASSDLAGGWPDTQYF.

This clone was detected a few times. CDR3 protein: CASSLDGGQGRKQYF. CDR3 DNA: TGTGCCAGCAGCTTAGATGGGGGACAGGGAAGAAAACAGTACTTC. V is TRBV7-2 and J is TRBJ2-7; 9 bases fit TRBD1. V shed 1 base and J 10 bases; nucleotides not matched to a gene: 11. This CDR3 has 15 residues. Germline CDR1 is SGHTA and CDR2 is FQGNSA.

The rearrangement joins TRBV5-1 to TRBJ2-5, with D tentatively TRBD2 (6 bases). CDR1 is SGHRS, CDR2 YFSETQ, per germline. V was shortened by 5 bases and J by 5 bases, with 13 bases between the two germline ends. The CDR3 spans 13 residues. The CDR3 spells CASRIGSRETQYF. DNA of the CDR3: TGCGCCAGCAGAATCGGGAGCCGGGAGACCCAGTACTTC.

This sequence joins TRBV18 and TRBJ1-2; D is unclear. Trimming took off 3 bases at V and 2 bases at J, with 10 bases between the two ends. Germline values: CDR1 KGHSH, CDR2 LQKENI. This CDR3 region has 14 residues. The CDR3 DNA reads TGTGCCAGCTCACCGGGAGTGGAAAACTATGGCTACACCTTC. Its protein is CASSPGVENYGYTF. The full variable domain, in which reference TRBV18 and TRBJ1-2 provide the parts outside the CDR3, is NAGVMQNPRHLVRRRGQEARLRCSPMKGHSHVYWYRQLPEEGLKFMVYLQKENIIDESGMPKERFSAEFPKEGPSILRIQQVVRGDSAAYFCASSPGVENYGYTFGSGTRLTVV.

This clone has just a few counts. The genes are TRBV19 and TRBJ2-2; a possible D gene is TRBD2 (5 bases). Germline V gene lookup returns CDR1 LNHDA and CDR2 SQIVND (reference sequence). This CDR3 comprises 14 residues. The V and J ends lost 6 bases and 3 bases respectively, with 11 bases between them. In nucleotides, the CDR3 is TGTGCCAGTAGACAAGGACTTCACACCGGGGAGCTGTTTTTT. It translates to CASRQGLHTGELFF.

The chain is built from TRBV18 and TRBJ1-1, with D maybe TRBD1 (6 bases). The germline V gene encodes CDR1 KGHSH and CDR2 LQKENI. This CDR3 is built from 15 residues. Trimming cost V 0 bases and J 4 bases, with 12 bases left between them. The CDR3: CASSPPTGFSTEAFF. The DNA for the CDR3 is TGTGCCAGCTCACCACCCACAGGGTTTAGCACTGAAGCTTTCTTT.

This sequence joins TRBV28 and TRBJ2-7; D is perhaps TRBD1 (6 bases). The CDR3 length is 13 residues. CDR1 is MDHEN, CDR2 SYDVKM, per germline. The V end was cut by 6 bases, the J end by 0 bases, with 9 bases between. CDR3 DNA sequence: TGTGCCAGCAGGCCGGACAGCTCCTACGAGCAGTACTTC. Protein: CASRPDSSYEQYF.

The chain recombines TRBV6-2 or TRBV6-3 with TRBJ1-4; the D is unclear. This CDR3 spans 15 amino acids. Germline V CDR1 and CDR2: MNHEY, SVGEGT. The V end was cut by 5 bases, the J end by 7 bases, with 17 bases between. The CDR3 DNA reads as TGTGCCAGCAGTAAGTCACAGCTCATCGGTGAAAAACTGTTTTTT. Translating it yields CASSKSQLIGEKLFF.

V and J are TRBV7-8 and TRBJ1-6; tentatively, D is TRBD1 (6 bases). The CDR3 sequence is 16 residues long. V was pared by 4 bases and J by 3 bases, with 13 bases between. In germline, CDR1 is SGHVS, CDR2 FQNEAQ. The CDR3 DNA is TGTGCCAGCAGCTCGGACAGCGAACTCTATAATTCACCCCTCCACTTT. Encoded protein: CASSSDSELYNSPLHF.

The chain employs TRBV7-7 and TRBJ1-1; D remains ambiguous. This CDR3 region has 13 residues. CDR1 and CDR2 (germline): SSHAT, FNYEAQ (reference sequence). The CDR3 DNA reads TGTGTTAGCAGCTTAGATGCGGGAACTGAAGCTTTCTTT. Translating gives CVSSLDAGTEAFF.

The rearrangement uses TRBV11-2 and TRBJ2-2; 9 nucleotides match TRBD2. Germline CDR1 reads SGHAT; CDR2 reads FQNNGV. V shed 1 base and J 5 bases; nucleotides not matched to a gene: 8. The CDR3 extends over 17 amino acids. DNA of the CDR3: TGTGCCAGCAGCTTAGGTCGTAGACTAGCGGTAACCGGGGAGCTGTTTTTT. Translated: CASSLGRRLAVTGELFF.